The clone carrying this TCR beta chain was detected a few times. Its specificity is not known. This entry is derived from a study of T cells in Graves' hyperthyroidism and ophthalmopathy. Study findings and constraints: Blood also held most thyroid clonotypes expanded beyond 0.001. The model identified upcoming ophthalmopathy a median roughly 6.5 months ahead of onset.

Germline CDR1 reads DFQATT; CDR2 reads SNEGSKA (reference sequence). V gave up 5 bases and J gave up 1 base; unmatched junction bases: 7. The length of the CDR3 is 15 residues. Isolation of PBMCs was performed on about 10 ml fresh peripheral blood. Amplification yielded TCR beta CDR3 regions, with RNA transcripts as the source. HTBI primers were used for first-round RT-PCR of the TCR CDR3. Each CDR3 protein is one row after TCRdb ran MiXCR on the multiplex PCR reads. The table lists about 520,000 distinct CDR3 sequences, approximately 25% of them singletons. Sequencing used blood. This TCR was sampled from a young woman with Graves' ophthalmopathy. J is TRBJ2-2 and V is TRBV20-1, with TRBD2 matching 7 bases. The CDR3 sequence: CSAAGASGNTGELFF. In DNA form, the CDR3 reads TGCAGTGCTGCTGGGGCTAGCGGGAACACCGGGGAGCTGTTTTTT.